What follows are 10 T cell receptor beta chains derived from one specimen sequenced in a study of shared clonotypes between healthy human individuals. Sequencing used immunoSEQ multiplex PCR; TCRdb keeps in-frame clones, though not all of them. The table has 2 million to 2.5 million clones, approximately 96% seen once; the top ten hold approximately 0.13%. The sequenced sample consisted of naive CD4+ T cells sorted from blood. Subset: CD45RA+ positively selected. The source is a man between 18 and 29 years old in good health.

J is TRBJ2-5 and V is TRBV2; D is perhaps TRBD1 (6 bases). The CDR3 has 14 amino acids. Trimming left V 6 bases short and J 5 bases short, with 16 bases between. Germline lookup yields CDR1 SNHLY and CDR2 FYNNEI. CDR3 in DNA: TGTGCCAGCAGCCCCGACAGGCCCTCTGAGACCCAGTACTTC. Protein product: CASSPDRPSETQYF.

The rearrangement links TRBV2 to TRBJ2-2; maybe TRBD2 (5 bases). V was cut by 3 bases and J by 5 bases, with 10 bases left in between. Germline V gene sequence: CDR1 SNHLY, CDR2 FYNNEI. The CDR3 is 14 amino acids. CDR3 sequence: CASSDRGVTGELFF. Here the CDR3 DNA reads TGTGCCAGCAGTGATCGGGGAGTAACCGGGGAGCTGTTTTTT.

The chain couples TRBV5-1 to TRBJ1-4; D gene ambiguous. Germline CDR1 and CDR2: SGHRS and YFSETQ. The V end was cut by 0 bases, the J end by 5 bases, with 11 bases between. The CDR3 covers 15 residues. The CDR3 sequence: CASSLEGMGNEKLFF. Written as DNA, the CDR3 is TGCGCCAGCAGCTTGGAAGGGATGGGAAATGAAAAACTGTTTTTT.

The chain employs TRBV27 and TRBJ2-2; 7 bases map to TRBD1. With V trimmed by 3 bases and J by 8 bases, 6 bases remained unmatched. Germline CDR1 is MNHEY and CDR2 is SMNVEV (reference sequence). CDR3 length: 14 amino acids. Here the CDR3 reads CASSLSGGWGELFF. DNA of the CDR3: TGTGCCAGCAGTTTGTCAGGGGGTTGGGGGGAGCTGTTTTTT.

This rearrangement joins TRBV30 to TRBJ2-1; either TRBD1 or TRBD2 may supply D (5 bases each). The V end was cut by 2 bases, the J end by 6 bases, with 14 bases between. Germline CDR1 reads GTSNPN; CDR2 reads SVGIG (reference sequence). There are 14 residues in the CDR3. The CDR3 coding sequence is TGTGCCTGGAGTAGAACGGGACCCTCCAATGAGCAGTTCTTC. Translating gives CAWSRTGPSNEQFF.

J is TRBJ2-7 and V is TRBV6-5, with 7 bases fitting TRBD1. The CDR3 is made up of 15 amino acids. Trimming removed 0 bases from V and 5 bases from J; junction bases left unmatched: 7. CDR1 and CDR2 from the germline V gene are MNHEY and SVGAGI. The CDR3: CASSYSRQGVDEQYF. CDR3 bases: TGTGCCAGCAGTTACTCGCGGCAGGGGGTGGACGAGCAGTACTTC.

A single count supports this clone. The genes are TRBV10-3 and TRBJ2-1, with TRBD1 identical over 10 bases. This CDR3 has 15 residues. With V trimmed by 7 bases and J by 8 bases, 11 bases remained unmatched. Germline-derived CDR1 and CDR2 are ENHRY and SYGVKD. Here the CDR3 DNA reads TGTGCCATCAAATGGGGAGACAGGGGGCAGTATGAGCAGTTCTTC. Translation gives CAIKWGDRGQYEQFF.

The gene calls are TRBV7-2 and TRBJ1-1; D remains ambiguous. Germline-derived CDR1 and CDR2 are SGHTA and FQGNSA. V lost 4 bases and J 4 bases, leaving 22 bases between the germline ends. The CDR3 consists of 17 residues. The DNA for the CDR3 is TGTGCCAGCAGCTCTAGCCCTACGGGTTCGGGAGGCACTGAAGCTTTCTTT. This translates into CASSSSPTGSGGTEAFF.

The chain recombines TRBV5-6 with TRBJ1-5; TRBD1 agrees at 7 bases. The trim removed 3 bases at V and 0 bases at J, leaving 6 bases unmatched. Germline V gene lookup returns CDR1 SGHDT and CDR2 YYEEEE. The CDR3 loop spans 16 amino acids. The CDR3 loop reads CASSSLRGSSNQPQHF. The CDR3 region has the DNA TGTGCCAGCAGCTCGCTCAGGGGGTCTAGCAATCAGCCCCAGCATTTT.

This chain uses TRBV5-1 with TRBJ2-6, with no clear D. This CDR3 contains 18 residues. Trimming took 0 bases from V and 4 from J, leaving 17 bases between them. Per germline, CDR1 SGHRS and CDR2 YFSETQ. The CDR3 is CASSLVPKQSRGANVLTF. CDR3 DNA sequence: TGCGCCAGCAGCTTGGTCCCTAAACAGTCCCGAGGGGCCAACGTCCTGACTTTC.